One sample yielded the 14 T cell receptor beta chains listed below, sequenced in a study of T cell responses to AZD1222 COVID-19 vaccine. Assay: immunoSEQ multiplex PCR; the TCRdb copy retains only in-frame clones and omits some. The table shows roughly 110,000 clones, with around nine tenths occurring only once. The sequencing here drew on peripheral blood, taken 28 days after the second AZD1222 dose. Source of these receptors: an adult who received the AZD1222 COVID-19 vaccine.

The chain carries TRBV10-3 and TRBJ1-1; TRBD1 might be the D (5 bases). The CDR3 consists of 11 residues. Germline V gene sequence: CDR1 ENHRY, CDR2 SYGVKD. Trimming removed 9 bases at V and 5 bases at J, with 10 bases between. DNA of the CDR3: TGTGCCATTGGACATGGAACTGAAGCTTTCTTT. This encodes CAIGHGTEAFF.

The chain recombines TRBV27 with TRBJ1-1, with D uncertain. This CDR3 has 13 amino acids. V lost 5 bases, J lost 0 bases, and 7 bases lay in between. CDR1 and CDR2 from the germline V gene are MNHEY and SMNVEV (reference sequence). CDR3 residues: CASSPFLNTEAFF. In nucleotides, the CDR3 is TGTGCCAGCAGTCCCTTTTTGAACACTGAAGCTTTCTTT.

The chain uses TRBV12-3 or TRBV12-4 and TRBJ1-1, with TRBD1 identical over 8 bases. V shed 7 bases and J 6 bases; nucleotides not matched to a gene: 7. The CDR3 loop spans 13 amino acids. Here the CDR3 reads CASIHQGAAEAFF. For the CDR3, the DNA is TGTGCCAGCATACATCAGGGGGCTGCTGAAGCTTTCTTT.

V and J are TRBV15 and TRBJ2-7, with no clear D. V was clipped by 1 base and J by 0 bases, with 7 bases between them. Germline CDR1 and CDR2: LNHNV and YYDKDF (reference sequence). The CDR3 contains 14 residues. The CDR3 sequence is CATSRGWSSYEQYF. The CDR3 DNA is TGTGCCACCAGCAGAGGCTGGAGCTCCTACGAGCAGTACTTC.

This sequence joins TRBV11-3 and TRBJ2-2; the D is unclear. The ends were cut back, 1 base at V and 0 bases at J, with 6 bases in the middle. The CDR3 spans 15 residues. Germline V lookup: CDR1 SGHNT, CDR2 YENEEA. DNA for the CDR3: TGTGCCAGCAGCTTAGGACCTTCGAACACCGGGGAGCTGTTTTTT. Its protein is CASSLGPSNTGELFF.

This clone was recorded only once. V and J are TRBV5-8 and TRBJ1-4, with D perhaps matching TRBD1 (6 bases). Germline lookup yields CDR1 SGHTS and CDR2 YDEGEE. V was clipped by 4 bases and J by 0 bases, with 13 bases between them. The CDR3 runs 16 residues. CDR3 sequence (DNA): TGTGCCAGCAGCGGACGGACAGCAGCAACTAATGAAAAACTGTTTTTT. This sequence encodes CASSGRTAATNEKLFF.

V is TRBV9 and J is TRBJ2-7; D is possibly TRBD1 (5 bases). The CDR3 runs 13 residues. Germline values: CDR1 SGDLS, CDR2 YYNGEE. Between the trimmed V and J ends, which lost 2 bases and 3 bases, there was a span of 9 bases. This CDR3 reads CASSVDSRYEQYF. The CDR3 DNA is TGTGCCAGCAGCGTTGACAGCCGCTACGAGCAGTACTTC.

The V gene is TRBV29-1, the J gene TRBJ2-4, with D possibly matching TRBD1 (6 bases). The CDR3 totals 12 residues. Trimming removed 6 bases from V and 3 bases from J, with 9 bases in between. In germline, CDR1 is SQVTM, CDR2 ANQGSEA. CDR3 DNA: TGCAGCGTCCGGGACAACAAAAACATTCAGTACTTC. Protein product: CSVRDNKNIQYF.

This chain joins TRBV28 and TRBJ2-3; 8 bases agree with TRBD1. CDR1 MDHEN and CDR2 SYDVKM come from the germline V gene. Unmatched junction bases numbered 11, after V lost 6 bases and J lost 6 bases. CDR3 length: 15 amino acids. The CDR3 spells CASRGQDLPRDTQYF. The CDR3 DNA reads TGTGCCAGCAGGGGACAGGACCTCCCAAGGGATACGCAGTATTTT.

The chain couples TRBV7-9 to TRBJ2-1; 7 nucleotides agree with TRBD2. The CDR3 sequence is 15 residues long. V was pared by 0 bases and J by 2 bases, with 1 base of the junction left unmatched. CDR1 and CDR2 (germline): SEHNR, FQNEAQ (reference sequence). The DNA for the CDR3 is TGTGCCAGCAGCTTAGCCGGGACTACCTACAATGAGCAGTTCTTC. Translated, it gives CASSLAGTTYNEQFF.

The chain uses TRBV5-1 and TRBJ2-5; the D is unclear. The V gene lost 0 bases and the J gene lost 5 bases, with 5 bases spanning the gap. CDR1 is SGHRS and CDR2 is YFSETQ in the germline V gene. CDR3 size: 12 residues. Written as DNA, the CDR3 is TGCGCCAGCAGCTTGGATGGGGAGACCCAGTACTTC. Translated, it gives CASSLDGETQYF.

The V call is TRBV11-2, the J call TRBJ1-2; the D is unclear. Germline V CDR1 and CDR2: SGHAT, FQNNGV. The CDR3 sequence is 13 residues long. The V and J ends lost 3 bases and 4 bases respectively, with 9 bases between them. CDR3 residues: CASSFGDSYGYTF. The CDR3 nucleotides read TGTGCCAGCAGCTTTGGGGATAGCTATGGCTACACCTTC.

For the CDR3, the DNA is TGCGCCAGCAGCTCCGGTGGATCACCCCTCCACTTT. Protein product: CASSSGGSPLHF. The chain has TRBV5-1 and TRBJ1-6; D not resolved. From germline, CDR1 is SGHRS and CDR2 YFSETQ. CDR3 length: 12 residues. Trimming cost V 3 bases and J 10 bases, with 8 bases left between them.

The chain joins TRBV28 to TRBJ2-3; 7 positions match TRBD2. The CDR3 is 15 amino acids. CDR1 MDHEN and CDR2 SYDVKM come from the germline V gene. J lost 2 bases, V lost 7 bases, and 9 bases had no gene match. The CDR3 is CASNRAGVYTDTQYF. CDR3 nucleotide sequence: TGTGCCAGCAACCGGGCGGGGGTTTACACAGATACGCAGTATTTT. Using reference TRBV28 and TRBJ2-3 for the parts outside the CDR3, the full variable domain is DVKVTQSSRYLVKRTGEKVFLECVQDMDHENMFWYRQDPGLGLRLIYFSYDVKMKEKGDIPEGYSVSREKKERFSLILESASTNQTSMYLCASNRAGVYTDTQYFGPGTRLTVL.